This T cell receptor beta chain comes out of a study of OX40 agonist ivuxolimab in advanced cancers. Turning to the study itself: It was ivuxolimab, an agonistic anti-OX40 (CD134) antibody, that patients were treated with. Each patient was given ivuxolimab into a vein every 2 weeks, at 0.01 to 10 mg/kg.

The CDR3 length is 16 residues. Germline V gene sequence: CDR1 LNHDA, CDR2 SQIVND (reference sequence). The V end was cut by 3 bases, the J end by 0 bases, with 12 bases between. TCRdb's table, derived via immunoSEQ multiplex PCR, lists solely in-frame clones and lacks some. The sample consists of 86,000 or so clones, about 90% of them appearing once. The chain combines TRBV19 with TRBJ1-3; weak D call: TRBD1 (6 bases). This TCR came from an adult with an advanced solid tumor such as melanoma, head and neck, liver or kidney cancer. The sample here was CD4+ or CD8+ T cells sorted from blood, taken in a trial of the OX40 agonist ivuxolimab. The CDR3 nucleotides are TGTGCCAGTAGTATGGGGACATCCATCTCTGGAAACACCATATATTTT. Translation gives CASSMGTSISGNTIYF. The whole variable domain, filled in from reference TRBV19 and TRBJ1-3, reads DGGITQSPKYLFRKEGQNVTLSCEQNLNHDAMYWYRQDPGQGLRLIYYSQIVNDFQKGDIAEGYSVSREKKESFPLTVTSAQKNPTAFYLCASSMGTSISGNTIYFGEGSWLTVV.